This TCR beta chain emerged from a study of OX40 agonist ivuxolimab in advanced cancers. The J segment lost 6 bases and the V segment lost 4 bases, leaving 14 bases of the junction unmatched. The germline gives CDR1 LGHNA, CDR2 YNFKEQ. The CDR3 consists of 17 residues. Study-level results: Expansion of clones was among the lowest in partial responders at 0.1-3.0 mg/kg.

The method was immunoSEQ multiplex PCR; TCRdb's version includes in-frame clones alone and lacks a portion of them. The sample shows tens of thousands of clones, 89% of them seen only once. Notes on this clone: Its antigen remains unidentified.

The chain has TRBV4-2 and TRBJ2-1; 8 bases are shared with TRBD2. The clonotype originates from an adult with an advanced solid tumor such as melanoma, head and neck, liver or kidney cancer. The sequenced sample was CD4+ or CD8+ T cells sorted from blood, obtained in a trial of the OX40 agonist ivuxolimab. CDR3 amino acids: CASSLGPGLGKGNEQFF. CDR3 DNA sequence: TGTGCCAGCAGCCTGGGGCCGGGACTAGGGAAAGGCAATGAGCAGTTCTTC.